This T cell receptor beta chain derives from a study of CD8+CD57+ T cells in acquired aplastic anemia. Patients picked for sequencing had shown CD8+CD57+ cell expansion detected by flow cytometry. Using genomic DNA as the template, TCR beta VDJ and CDR3 profiling was carried out. MiXCR, run by TCRdb on the reads, gives a single entry per CDR3 protein. The repertoire holds 260,000 or so distinct CDR3 sequences, with less than 85% as singletons. The CDR3 extends over 13 amino acids. CDR1 is DFQATT and CDR2 is SNEGSKA in the germline V gene (reference sequence). Trimming removed 0 bases at V and 9 bases at J, with 14 bases between.

Sequencing input: sorted CD4+, CD8+, or CD8+CD57+ T cells (not recorded which) from PBMCs. This clonotype was obtained from a human donor with aplastic anemia. V gene TRBV20-1 combines with J gene TRBJ1-2; D may be TRBD1 (6 bases). CDR3 coding DNA: TGCAGTGCTAGAGACAGGGGTTTTTTTTGCTACACCTTC. Its translation: CSARDRGFFCYTF.